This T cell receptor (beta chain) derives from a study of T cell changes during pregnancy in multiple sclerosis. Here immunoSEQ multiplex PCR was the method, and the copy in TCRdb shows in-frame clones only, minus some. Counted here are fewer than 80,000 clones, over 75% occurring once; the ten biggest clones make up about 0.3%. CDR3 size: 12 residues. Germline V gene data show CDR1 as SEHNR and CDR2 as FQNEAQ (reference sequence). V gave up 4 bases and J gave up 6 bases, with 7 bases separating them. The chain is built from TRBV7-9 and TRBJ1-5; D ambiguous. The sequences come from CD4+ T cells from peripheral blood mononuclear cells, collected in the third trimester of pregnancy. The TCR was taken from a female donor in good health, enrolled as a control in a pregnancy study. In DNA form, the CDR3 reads TGTGCCAGCAGCTCGGGTGTTCAGCCCCAGCATTTT. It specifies CASSSGVQPQHF.